Below are 8 T cell receptor beta chains sequenced from a single sample in a study of identical twins. Using its own MiXCR run on the 5' RACE reads, TCRdb lists one record per CDR3 protein. Of a few hundred thousand distinct CDR3 sequences listed, 8.5% to 10% are singletons. Sequenced sample: naive T cells sorted from blood. These receptors all come from a woman between 50 and 59 years old in good health.

The chain joins TRBV3-1 to TRBJ2-2, with unresolved D. This CDR3 is built from 14 residues. V was cut by 0 bases and J by 6 bases, with 8 bases left in between. The germline V gene encodes CDR1 LGHDT and CDR2 YNNKEL (reference sequence). CDR3 bases: TGTGCCAGCAGCCAAGATATCCGGGCCGGGGAGCTGTTTTTT. It encodes CASSQDIRAGELFF. Looking up the rest from reference TRBV3-1 and TRBJ2-2 gives the full variable domain: DTAVSQTPKYLVTQMGNDKSIKCEQNLGHDTMYWYKQDSKKFLKIMFSYNNKELIINETVPNRFSPKSPDKAHLNLHINSLELGDSAVYFCASSQDIRAGELFFGEGSRLTVL.

This clonotype was seen more than once but under ten times. This chain joins TRBV20-1 and TRBJ1-1; D unresolved. The CDR3 loop spans 15 amino acids. Between the trimmed V and J ends, which lost 2 bases and 5 bases, there was a span of 18 bases. CDR1 is DFQATT, CDR2 SNEGSKA, per germline (reference sequence). CDR3 loop: CSARIDGGRGTEAFF. The CDR3, as DNA: TGCAGTGCTAGAATCGACGGAGGGCGGGGAACTGAAGCTTTCTTT.

Ten or more counts support this clonotype. The chain combines TRBV6-5 with TRBJ2-7, with D tentatively TRBD2 (7 bases). The CDR3 consists of 21 residues. V was trimmed by 2 bases and J by 0 bases, leaving 29 bases between them. Germline V gene lookup returns CDR1 MNHEY and CDR2 SVGAGI. CDR3 sequence: CASSYGGPRSGNLIGSYEQYF. The DNA for the CDR3 is TGTGCCAGCAGTTACGGGGGGCCTCGGAGCGGGAACCTTATCGGCTCCTACGAGCAGTACTTC.

This clonotype was recorded once. A much larger clone lies a single base off, so this may be a read error. This chain joins TRBV9 and TRBJ2-2, with 7 bases fitting TRBD1. Per germline, CDR1 SGDLS and CDR2 YYNGEE. The CDR3 length is 15 residues. CDR3 region: CPSSVEDRHTGELFF. CDR3 DNA sequence: TGTCCCAGCAGCGTAGAGGACAGGCACACCGGGGAGCTGTTTTTT.

This clonotype was detected only a few times. V and J are TRBV12-3 or TRBV12-4 and TRBJ2-1; D is uncertain. Trimming pared 6 bases from V and 9 bases from J, leaving 12 bases between. This CDR3 has 12 amino acids. The CDR3, as DNA: TGTGCCAGCAGGCAAGGGTTTGGTGAGCAGTTCTTC. It encodes CASRQGFGEQFF.

The chain is built from TRBV3-1 and TRBJ2-7; D is perhaps TRBD2 (6 bases). Germline CDR1 is LGHDT and CDR2 is YNNKEL (reference sequence). Trimming shortened V by 0 bases and J by 4 bases, and 13 bases separated the two germline ends. The CDR3 consists of 15 residues. CDR3 DNA sequence: TGTGCCAGCAGCCAAGATCGGAGGGTAATTTACGAGCAGTACTTC. Translating gives CASSQDRRVIYEQYF.

CDR3: CASSLDEYNEQFF. CDR3 nucleotide sequence: TGTGCCAGCAGTTTAGACGAATACAATGAGCAGTTCTTC. The chain employs TRBV12-3 or TRBV12-4 and TRBJ2-1; no firm D call. V shed 1 base and J shed 4 bases, with 5 bases lying between them. The CDR3 contains 13 residues.

This clonotype turned up a few times. The V gene is TRBV24-1, the J gene TRBJ2-5; D may match TRBD1 or TRBD2 (5 bases each). The germline V and J ends were trimmed by 7 bases and 3 bases, with 11 bases remaining between them. From germline, CDR1 is KGHDR and CDR2 SFDVKD. The CDR3 spans 13 residues. DNA for the CDR3: TGTGCCACCAGCCTTCTGGGGGAAGAGACCCAGTACTTC. Translation gives CATSLLGEETQYF.